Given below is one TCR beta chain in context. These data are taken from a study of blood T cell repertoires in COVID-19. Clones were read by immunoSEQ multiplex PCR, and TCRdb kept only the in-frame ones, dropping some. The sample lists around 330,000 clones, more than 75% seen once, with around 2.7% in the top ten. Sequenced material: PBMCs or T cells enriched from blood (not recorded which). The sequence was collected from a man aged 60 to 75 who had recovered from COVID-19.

In DNA, the CDR3 is TGTGCCAGCAGTGGCCCCGGGGTTGAAAAACTGTTTTTT. This translates into CASSGPGVEKLFF. V is TRBV2 and J is TRBJ1-4, with no clear D. This CDR3 has 13 residues. Germline CDR1 reads SNHLY; CDR2 reads FYNNEI. V lost 4 bases and J 7 bases, leaving 10 bases between the germline ends.